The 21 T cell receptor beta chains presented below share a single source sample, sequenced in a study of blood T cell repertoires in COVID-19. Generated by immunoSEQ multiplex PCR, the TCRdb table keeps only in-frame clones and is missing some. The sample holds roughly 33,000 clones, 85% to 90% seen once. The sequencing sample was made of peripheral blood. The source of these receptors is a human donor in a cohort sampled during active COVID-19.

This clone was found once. The CDR3, as DNA: TGTGCCAGCAGCCCTAGATTTGGCGGAGCCGGGGAGCTGTTTTTT. Residues: CASSPRFGGAGELFF. J is TRBJ2-2 and V is TRBV14; D is uncertain. Germline lookup yields CDR1 SGHDN and CDR2 FVKESK. The CDR3 totals 15 residues. The V and J ends lost 4 bases and 6 bases respectively, with 15 bases between them.

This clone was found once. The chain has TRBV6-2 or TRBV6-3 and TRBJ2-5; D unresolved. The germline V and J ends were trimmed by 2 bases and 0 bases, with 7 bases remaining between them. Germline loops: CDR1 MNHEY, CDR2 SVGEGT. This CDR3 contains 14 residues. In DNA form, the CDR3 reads TGTGCCAGCAGTTACCTTCGTAACCAAGAGACCCAGTACTTC. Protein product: CASSYLRNQETQYF.

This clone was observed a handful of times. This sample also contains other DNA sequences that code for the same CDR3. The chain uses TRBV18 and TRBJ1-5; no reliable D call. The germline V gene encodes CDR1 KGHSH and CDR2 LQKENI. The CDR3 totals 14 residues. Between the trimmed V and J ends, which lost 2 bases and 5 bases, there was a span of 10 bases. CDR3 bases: TGTGCCAGCTCACCAAAGGCGGGCGATCAGCCCCAGCATTTT. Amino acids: CASSPKAGDQPQHF.

The CDR3 DNA reads TGTGCCAGCAGCCCAAAGACAGGGATTAATGAAAAACTGTTTTTT. Its protein is CASSPKTGINEKLFF. The rearrangement links TRBV11-2 to TRBJ1-4; TRBD1 matches at 7 bases. J lost 4 bases, V lost 5 bases, and 7 bases had no gene match. Germline CDR1 reads SGHAT; CDR2 reads FQNNGV. This CDR3 spans 15 amino acids.

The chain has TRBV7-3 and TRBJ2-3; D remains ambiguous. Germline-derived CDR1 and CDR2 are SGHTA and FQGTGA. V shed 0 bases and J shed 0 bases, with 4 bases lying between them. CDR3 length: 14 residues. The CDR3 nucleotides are TGTGCCAGCAGCTTAACGTCTAGCACAGATACGCAGTATTTT. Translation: CASSLTSSTDTQYF. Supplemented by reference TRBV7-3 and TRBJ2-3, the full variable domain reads GAGVSQTPSNKVTEKGKYVELRCDPISGHTALYWYRQSLGQGPEFLIYFQGTGAADDSGLPNDRFFAVRPEGSVSTLKIQRTERGDSAVYLCASSLTSSTDTQYFGPGTRLTVL.

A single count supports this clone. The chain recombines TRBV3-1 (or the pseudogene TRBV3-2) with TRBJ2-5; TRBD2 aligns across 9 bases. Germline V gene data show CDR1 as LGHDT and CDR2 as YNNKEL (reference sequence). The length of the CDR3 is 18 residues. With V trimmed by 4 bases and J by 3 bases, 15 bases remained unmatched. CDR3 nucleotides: TGTGCCAGCAGCCCCCCACTAGGGCGAGCGGGGGGTAAAGAGACCCAGTACTTC. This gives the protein CASSPPLGRAGGKETQYF.

The CDR3, as DNA: TGTGCCAGCAGCCTAGGACTAGCGGGGATTAACACCGGGGAGCTGTTTTTT. Translated: CASSLGLAGINTGELFF. The V call is TRBV11-3, the J call TRBJ2-2, with 12 nucleotides matching TRBD2. V lost 5 bases, J lost 2 bases, and 6 bases stayed unmatched. CDR1 and CDR2 (germline): SGHNT, YENEEA. This CDR3 spans 17 amino acids.

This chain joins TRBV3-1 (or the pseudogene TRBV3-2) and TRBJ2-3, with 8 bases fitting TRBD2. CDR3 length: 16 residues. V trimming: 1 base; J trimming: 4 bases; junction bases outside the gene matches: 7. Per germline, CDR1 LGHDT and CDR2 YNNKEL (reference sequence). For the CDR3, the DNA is TGTGCCAGCAGCCAAGCTGCGGGAGGCAGGGCAGATACGCAGTATTTT. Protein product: CASSQAAGGRADTQYF.

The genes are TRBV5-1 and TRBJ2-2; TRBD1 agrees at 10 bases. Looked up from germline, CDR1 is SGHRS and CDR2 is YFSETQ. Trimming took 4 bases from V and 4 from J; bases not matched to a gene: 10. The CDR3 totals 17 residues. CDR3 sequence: CASSQPGQGLGTGELFF. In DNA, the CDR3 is TGCGCCAGCAGCCAACCGGGACAGGGGCTCGGCACCGGGGAGCTGTTTTTT.

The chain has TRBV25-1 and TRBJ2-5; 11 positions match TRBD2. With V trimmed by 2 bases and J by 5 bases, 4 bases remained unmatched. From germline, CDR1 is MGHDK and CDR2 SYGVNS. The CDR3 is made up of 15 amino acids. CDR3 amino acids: CASSEIAGGRETQYF. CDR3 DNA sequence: TGTGCCAGCAGTGAAATAGCGGGGGGGAGGGAGACCCAGTACTTC.

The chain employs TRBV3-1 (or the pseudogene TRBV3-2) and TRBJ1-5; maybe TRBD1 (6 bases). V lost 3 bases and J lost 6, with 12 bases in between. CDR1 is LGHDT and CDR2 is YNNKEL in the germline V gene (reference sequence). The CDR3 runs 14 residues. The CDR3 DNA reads TGTGCCAGCAGCCAGGGGGGGGGCAGTCAGCCCCAGCATTTT. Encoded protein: CASSQGGGSQPQHF.

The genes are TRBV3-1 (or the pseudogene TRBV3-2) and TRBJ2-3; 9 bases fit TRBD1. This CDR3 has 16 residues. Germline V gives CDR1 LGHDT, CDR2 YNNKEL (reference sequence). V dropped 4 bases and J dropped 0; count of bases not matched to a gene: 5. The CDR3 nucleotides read TGTGCCAGCAGCCGCAGACAGGGGGGAAGCACAGATACGCAGTATTTT. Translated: CASSRRQGGSTDTQYF.

The CDR3: CASSPRFFNEQFF. The CDR3 coding sequence is TGTGCCAGTAGTCCCCGGTTCTTCAATGAGCAGTTCTTC. This chain joins TRBV19 and TRBJ2-1, with unresolved D. V dropped 5 bases and J dropped 6 bases, with 11 bases sitting between them. The CDR3 has 13 amino acids. Germline V lookup: CDR1 LNHDA, CDR2 SQIVND (reference sequence).

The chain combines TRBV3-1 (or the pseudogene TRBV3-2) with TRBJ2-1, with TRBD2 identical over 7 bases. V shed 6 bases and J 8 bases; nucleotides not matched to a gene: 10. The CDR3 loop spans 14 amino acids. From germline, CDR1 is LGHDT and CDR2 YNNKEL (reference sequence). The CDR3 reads CASRRLAEGYEQFF. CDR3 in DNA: TGTGCCAGCAGACGTCTAGCGGAGGGCTATGAGCAGTTCTTC.

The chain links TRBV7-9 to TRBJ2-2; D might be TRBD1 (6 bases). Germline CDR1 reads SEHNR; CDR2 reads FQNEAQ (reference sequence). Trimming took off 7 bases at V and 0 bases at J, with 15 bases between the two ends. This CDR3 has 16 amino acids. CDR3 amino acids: CASTTSQGANTGELFF. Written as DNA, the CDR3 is TGTGCCAGCACAACCTCACAGGGAGCGAACACCGGGGAGCTGTTTTTT.

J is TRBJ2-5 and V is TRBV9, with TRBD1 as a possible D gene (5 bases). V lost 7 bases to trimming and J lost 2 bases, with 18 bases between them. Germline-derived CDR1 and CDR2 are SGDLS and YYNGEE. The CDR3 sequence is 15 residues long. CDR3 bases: TGTGCCAGCGGGCGAGATGGGGCTGAACAAGAGACCCAGTACTTC. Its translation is CASGRDGAEQETQYF. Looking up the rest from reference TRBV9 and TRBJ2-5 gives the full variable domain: DSGVTQTPKHLITATGQRVTLRCSPRSGDLSVYWYQQSLDQGLQFLIQYYNGEERAKGNILERFSAQQFPDLHSELNLSSLELGDSALYFCASGRDGAEQETQYFGPGTRLLVL.

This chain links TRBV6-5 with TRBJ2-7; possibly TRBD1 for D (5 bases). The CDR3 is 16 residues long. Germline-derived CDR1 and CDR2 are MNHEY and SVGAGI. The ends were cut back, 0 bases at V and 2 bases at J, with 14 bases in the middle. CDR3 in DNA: TGTGCCAGCAGTTACTCGGGGCAGGCGATCACCTACGAGCAGTACTTC. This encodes CASSYSGQAITYEQYF.

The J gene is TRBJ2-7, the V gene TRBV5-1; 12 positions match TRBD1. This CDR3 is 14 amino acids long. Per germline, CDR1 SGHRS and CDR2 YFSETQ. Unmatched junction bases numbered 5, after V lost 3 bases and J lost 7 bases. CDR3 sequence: CASSSGQGAREQYF. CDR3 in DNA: TGCGCCAGCAGCTCGGGACAGGGGGCGAGGGAGCAGTACTTC.

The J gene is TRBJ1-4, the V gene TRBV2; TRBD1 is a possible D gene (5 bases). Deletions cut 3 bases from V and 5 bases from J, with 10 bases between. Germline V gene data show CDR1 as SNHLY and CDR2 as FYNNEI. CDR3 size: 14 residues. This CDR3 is CASSDRARNEKLFF. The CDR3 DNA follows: TGTGCCAGCAGTGACAGGGCCCGAAATGAAAAACTGTTTTTT.

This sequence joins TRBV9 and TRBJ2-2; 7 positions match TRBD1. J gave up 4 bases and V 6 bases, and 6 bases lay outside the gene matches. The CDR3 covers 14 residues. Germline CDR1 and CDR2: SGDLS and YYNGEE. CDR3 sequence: CASNPGGRTGELFF. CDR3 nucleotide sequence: TGTGCCAGCAACCCAGGGGGACGCACCGGGGAGCTGTTTTTT.

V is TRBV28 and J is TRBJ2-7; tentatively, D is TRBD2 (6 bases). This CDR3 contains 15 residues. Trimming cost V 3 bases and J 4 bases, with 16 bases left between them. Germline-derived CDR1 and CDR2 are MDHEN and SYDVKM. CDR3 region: CASSFDSGGAYEQYF. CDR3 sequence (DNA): TGTGCCAGCAGTTTCGACAGTGGAGGGGCATACGAGCAGTACTTC.